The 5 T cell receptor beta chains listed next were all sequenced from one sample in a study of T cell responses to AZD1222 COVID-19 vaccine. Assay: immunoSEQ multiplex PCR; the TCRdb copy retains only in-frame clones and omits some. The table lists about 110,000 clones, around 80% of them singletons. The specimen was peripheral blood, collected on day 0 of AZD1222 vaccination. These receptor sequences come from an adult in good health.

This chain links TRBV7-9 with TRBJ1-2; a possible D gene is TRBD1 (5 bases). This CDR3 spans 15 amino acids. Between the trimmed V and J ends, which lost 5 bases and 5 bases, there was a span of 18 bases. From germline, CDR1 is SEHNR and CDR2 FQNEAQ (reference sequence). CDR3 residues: CASSHSGDAFYGYTF. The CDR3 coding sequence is TGTGCCAGCAGCCACTCGGGGGACGCTTTTTATGGCTACACCTTC.

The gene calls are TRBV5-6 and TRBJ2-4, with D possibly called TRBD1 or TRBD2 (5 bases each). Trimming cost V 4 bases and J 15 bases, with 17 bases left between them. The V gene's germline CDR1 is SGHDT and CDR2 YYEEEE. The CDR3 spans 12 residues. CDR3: CASSLPGTARYF. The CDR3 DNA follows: TGTGCCAGCAGCCTACCCGGGACCGCGCGGTACTTC.

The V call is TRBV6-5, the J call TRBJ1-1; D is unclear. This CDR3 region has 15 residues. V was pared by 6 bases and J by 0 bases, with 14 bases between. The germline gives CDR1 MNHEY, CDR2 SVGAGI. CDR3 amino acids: CASRGPQNMNTEAFF. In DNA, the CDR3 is TGTGCCAGCAGGGGCCCTCAGAATATGAACACTGAAGCTTTCTTT.

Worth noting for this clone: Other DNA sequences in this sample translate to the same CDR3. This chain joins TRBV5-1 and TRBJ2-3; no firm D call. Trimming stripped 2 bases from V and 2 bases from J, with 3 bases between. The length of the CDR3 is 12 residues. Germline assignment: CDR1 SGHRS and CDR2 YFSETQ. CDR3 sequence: CASSLTTDTQYF. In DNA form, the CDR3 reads TGCGCCAGCAGCTTAACCACAGATACGCAGTATTTT. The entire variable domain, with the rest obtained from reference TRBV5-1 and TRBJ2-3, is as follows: KAGVTQTPRYLIKTRGQQVTLSCSPISGHRSVSWYQQTPGQGLQFLFEYFSETQRNKGNFPGRFSGRQFSNSRSEMNVSTLELGDSALYLCASSLTTDTQYFGPGTRLTVL.

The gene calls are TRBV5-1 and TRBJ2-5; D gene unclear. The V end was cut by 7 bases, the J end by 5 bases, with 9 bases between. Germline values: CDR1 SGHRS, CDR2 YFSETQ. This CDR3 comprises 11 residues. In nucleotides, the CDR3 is TGCGCCAGCCGCTATGGTGAGACCCAGTACTTC. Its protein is CASRYGETQYF.